A selection of T cell receptor beta chains follows, all from one sample in a study of OX40 agonist ivuxolimab in advanced cancers. Method: immunoSEQ multiplex PCR; TCRdb's copy keeps in-frame clones and lacks some. The top ten hold about 2% of the sample, which has approximately 60,000 clones, roughly 80% seen once. This sample comprised CD4+ or CD8+ T cells sorted from blood, obtained in a trial of the OX40 agonist ivuxolimab. These receptors all come from an adult with an advanced solid tumor such as melanoma, head and neck, liver or kidney cancer. Each CDR3 is given with its conserved first and last residue. The order of the fields is D gene, J gene, V gene, clone size, CDR3 protein, CDR3 DNA. D genes are given only for firm matches. A row's size may be missing; if present it is once, few, many or a size class.

- TRBJ2-6 TRBV27 once CASSLLSGANVLTF TGTGCCAGCAGTCTCCTCTCTGGGGCCAACGTCCTGACTTTC
- TRBJ1-3 TRBV30 - CAWDKGRSGNTIYF TGTGCCTGGGATAAGGGGCGCTCTGGAAACACCATATATTTT
- TRBJ1-1 TRBV5-1 - CASSPWGGGTNTEAFF TGCGCCAGCAGCCCCTGGGGTGGGGGGACGAACACTGAAGCTTTCTTT
- TRBJ2-7 TRBV6-1 - CASSLQGRGHEQYF TGTGCCAGCAGTCTACAGGGTCGAGGGCACGAGCAGTACTTC
TRBD2 TRBJ2-7 TRBV4-3 few CASSQEVRGAYYEQYF TGCGCCAGCAGCCAAGAGGTGCGGGGGGCCTACTACGAGCAGTACTTC
- TRBJ2-3 TRBV29-1 - CSVALFGSRVSTDTQYF TGCAGCGTTGCTCTTTTTGGTAGTCGGGTCAGCACAGATACGCAGTATTTT
- TRBJ1-1 TRBV29-1 - CSVKWDTKMNTEAFF TGCAGCGTTAAATGGGACACCAAGATGAACACTGAAGCTTTCTTT
- TRBJ2-3 TRBV10-3 - CAISDPIRQRSSTDTQYF TGTGCCATCAGTGATCCGATTAGACAGCGCTCTAGCACAGATACGCAGTATTTT
TRBD1 TRBJ2-7 TRBV4-1 few CASSQVWTGGNPYEQYF TGCGCCAGCAGCCAAGTTTGGACAGGGGGTAACCCCTACGAGCAGTACTTC
- TRBJ2-1 TRBV14 - CASSLTRYNEQFF TGTGCCAGCAGCCTCACTAGATACAATGAGCAGTTCTTC
- TRBJ2-5 TRBV7-6 - CASSVGQETQYF TGTGCCAGCAGCGTTGGGCAAGAGACCCAGTACTTC
TRBD1 TRBJ1-2 TRBV11-3 - CASSLYKGQGRNGYTF TGTGCCAGCAGCCTCTATAAGGGACAGGGAAGGAATGGCTACACCTTC
- TRBJ1-4 TRBV7-9 medium-sized CASGQGPNEKLFF TGTGCCAGCGGCCAGGGCCCTAATGAAAAACTGTTTTTT
- TRBJ2-1 TRBV19 - CASSVASSYNEQFF TGTGCCAGTAGCGTGGCCAGCTCCTACAATGAGCAGTTCTTC
- TRBJ2-3 TRBV19 once CASSTTGGRGWVTDTQYF TGTGCCAGTAGTACGACCGGGGGCAGGGGATGGGTCACAGATACGCAGTATTTT
- TRBJ1-1 TRBV18 - CASSPRQNTEAFF TGTGCCAGCTCACCACGACAGAACACTGAAGCTTTCTTT
- TRBJ2-5 TRBV6-1 - CASSEATWGRGGTQYF TGTGCCAGCAGTGAAGCGACTTGGGGGCGCGGGGGGACCCAGTACTTC